This entry lists 21 T cell receptor beta chains sequenced from one sample in a study of shared clonotypes between healthy human individuals. The assay was immunoSEQ multiplex PCR, and TCRdb's table has in-frame clones only and misses some. Here the sample spans millions of clones, just over 90% being singletons. The specimen sequenced was naive CD4+ T cells sorted from blood. The subset denotes: CD45RA+ positively selected. Receptors originate from a man aged 18 to 29 in good health.

The chain uses TRBV10-3 and TRBJ1-5, with 8 bases identical to TRBD1. Unmatched junction bases numbered 5, after V lost 1 base and J lost 6 bases. This CDR3 has 15 residues. Germline V gene lookup returns CDR1 ENHRY and CDR2 SYGVKD. The CDR3 DNA reads TGTGCCATCAGTGAGTGGCAGGGGGCAGGTCAGCCCCAGCATTTT. Translated: CAISEWQGAGQPQHF.

V and J are TRBV7-3 and TRBJ2-7, with 7 bases matching TRBD2. The CDR3 totals 12 residues. Per germline, CDR1 SGHTA and CDR2 FQGTGA. The junction had 4 bases not matched to a gene; V was cut back by 5 bases and J by 6 bases. The DNA of the CDR3 is TGTGCCAGCAGCACGGGCGGGGGCGAGCAGTACTTC. Protein: CASSTGGGEQYF.

This sequence joins TRBV7-2 and TRBJ2-3; 9 positions match TRBD1. CDR3 length: 17 residues. Trimming cost V 3 bases and J 7 bases; bases outside gene matches: 14. Germline V gene sequence: CDR1 SGHTA, CDR2 FQGNSA. For the CDR3, the DNA is TGTGCCAGCAGCTTCTGGCCGGGACAGGGTTTTTCTAATACGCAGTATTTT. Its translation is CASSFWPGQGFSNTQYF.

The chain recombines TRBV5-1 with TRBJ2-3; 9 positions match TRBD1. The CDR3 covers 17 residues. The ends lost 2 bases at V and 4 bases at J; junction bases unmatched: 11. Per germline, CDR1 SGHRS and CDR2 YFSETQ. The CDR3 sequence is CASSFDRGNDVADTQYF. The CDR3 DNA reads TGCGCCAGCAGCTTTGACAGGGGGAATGATGTCGCAGATACGCAGTATTTT.

V is TRBV2 and J is TRBJ2-2, with D unclear. CDR3 length equals 11 residues. The germline V gene encodes CDR1 SNHLY and CDR2 FYNNEI. V lost 6 bases, J lost 6 bases, and 5 bases lay in between. The CDR3 DNA follows: TGTGCCAGCAGGGAGCCCGGGGAGCTGTTTTTT. The encoded protein is CASREPGELFF.

The chain uses TRBV11-2 and TRBJ2-7, with 9 nucleotides matching TRBD2. J lost 2 bases, V lost 0 bases, and 5 bases had no gene match. Germline CDR1 SGHAT, CDR2 FQNNGV. The CDR3 covers 16 residues. The CDR3 DNA reads TGTGCCAGCAGCTTAGAGTATAGCGGGGGAACCTACGAGCAGTACTTC. Translation: CASSLEYSGGTYEQYF.

V usage is TRBV7-2 and J usage is TRBJ2-5; TRBD2 agrees at 8 bases. J lost 5 bases, V lost 5 bases, and 7 bases had no gene match. CDR3 length: 14 residues. Germline V lookup: CDR1 SGHTA, CDR2 FQGNSA. CDR3 DNA sequence: TGTGCCAGCAGCCGGGAGGGACGAGTGGAGACCCAGTACTTC. Its translation: CASSREGRVETQYF.

The chain links TRBV6-6 to TRBJ2-3, with unresolved D. The CDR3 has 14 amino acids. V gave up 1 base and J gave up 6 bases, with 11 bases separating them. CDR1 is MNHNY and CDR2 is SVGAGI in the germline V gene (reference sequence). CDR3 residues: CASSYLPEDDTQYF. CDR3 DNA sequence: TGTGCCAGCAGTTACTTGCCGGAAGATGATACGCAGTATTTT.

This chain joins TRBV6-1 and TRBJ1-6, with D perhaps TRBD1 (6 bases). CDR1 and CDR2 from the germline V gene are MNHNS and SASEGT. The CDR3 consists of 14 residues. Trimming took off 6 bases at V and 8 bases at J, with 14 bases between the two ends. CDR3 sequence reads: CASSVRGGDSPLHF. The CDR3 nucleotides are TGTGCCAGCAGCGTCAGGGGTGGGGATTCACCCCTCCACTTT.

The V call is TRBV6-5, the J call TRBJ1-6, with a possible D match to TRBD1 (6 bases). The length of the CDR3 is 14 residues. V lost 4 bases and J 9 bases, leaving 13 bases between the germline ends. Looked up from germline, CDR1 is MNHEY and CDR2 is SVGAGI. The CDR3 region has the DNA TGTGCCAGCAGTTCCTCTACAGGGTCTTCACCCCTCCACTTT. Translated: CASSSSTGSSPLHF.

This clone was found a few times. The CDR3 loop is CSARPTDEAFF. For the CDR3, the DNA is TGCAGTGCTAGACCTACGGACGAAGCTTTCTTT. The rearrangement links TRBV20-1 to TRBJ1-1; D is unclear. V gave up 2 bases and J gave up 8 bases, with 9 bases separating them. The CDR3 extends over 11 amino acids. The germline V gene has CDR1 DFQATT and CDR2 SNEGSKA (reference sequence).

The V gene is TRBV14, the J gene TRBJ2-3, with 12 positions matching TRBD2. V lost 3 bases, J lost 5 bases, and 6 bases stayed unmatched. The CDR3 has 16 residues. Germline loops: CDR1 SGHDN, CDR2 FVKESK. CDR3 coding DNA: TGTGCCAGCAGCCAGCCAACTAGCGGGAGGCAAGATACGCAGTATTTT. Amino acids: CASSQPTSGRQDTQYF.

The chain joins TRBV2 to TRBJ2-7, with 12 bases aligning to TRBD1. V dropped 5 bases and J dropped 4; count of bases not matched to a gene: 12. Germline V lookup: CDR1 SNHLY, CDR2 FYNNEI. The CDR3 length is 17 residues. The CDR3 reads CASSTFLWDRGPYEQYF. For the CDR3, the DNA is TGTGCCAGCAGTACCTTTTTATGGGACAGGGGGCCTTACGAGCAGTACTTC.

V gene TRBV10-1 combines with J gene TRBJ2-1; 8 bases map to TRBD2. J gave up 3 bases and V 6 bases, and 10 bases lay outside the gene matches. Germline V CDR1 and CDR2: WNHNN, SYGVQD (reference sequence). CDR3 length equals 16 residues. CDR3 coding DNA: TGCGCCAGCAGCGAAGTTGGGAGCGGGAGCTACAATGAGCAGTTCTTC. Amino acid sequence: CASSEVGSGSYNEQFF.

V usage is TRBV11-2 and J usage is TRBJ2-2, with 9 bases lining up with TRBD1. Germline-derived CDR1 and CDR2 are SGHAT and FQNNGV. The V segment lost 6 bases and the J segment 6 bases; nucleotides outside the gene matches: 17. The CDR3 length is 18 residues. CDR3 in DNA: TGTGCCAGCAGACCAATCCGGACCGGACAGGGGAGGGCCGGGGAGCTGTTTTTT. Translating gives CASRPIRTGQGRAGELFF.

The chain has TRBV4-3 and TRBJ2-1; no firm D call. Germline-derived CDR1 and CDR2 are LGHNA and YSLEER. The length of the CDR3 is 15 residues. The V and J ends lost 0 bases and 4 bases respectively, with 10 bases between them. CDR3 protein: CASSQDTAHYNEQFF. CDR3 DNA: TGCGCCAGCAGCCAAGACACAGCGCATTACAATGAGCAGTTCTTC.

A word on this clone: The same CDR3 arises from other DNA sequences in this sample as well. V and J are TRBV5-1 and TRBJ2-7; 14 bases map to TRBD2. The CDR3 runs 15 residues. Germline trimming cut 5 bases from V and 4 bases from J; bases unmatched to any gene: 5. Per germline, CDR1 SGHRS and CDR2 YFSETQ. CDR3 nucleotides: TGCGCCAGCAGTTCCGGGACTAGCGGGAGTTACGAGCAGTACTTC. Amino acids: CASSSGTSGSYEQYF.

This chain connects TRBV10-3 to TRBJ2-5, with 9 bases matching TRBD2. Looked up from germline, CDR1 is ENHRY and CDR2 is SYGVKD. Trimming at V came to 10 bases and at J to 5 bases, leaving 14 bases not matched to a gene. The CDR3 contains 15 residues. This CDR3 reads CATVGGSGRWETQYF. Here the CDR3 DNA reads TGTGCCACCGTGGGGGGTAGCGGGAGATGGGAGACCCAGTACTTC.

The chain joins TRBV5-5 to TRBJ2-3; D may be TRBD1 or TRBD2 (5 bases each). The CDR3 has 15 residues. The V end lost 0 bases, the J end lost 9 bases, and 17 bases lay between the germline ends. CDR1 is SGHKS and CDR2 is YYEKEE in the germline V gene (reference sequence). CDR3 nucleotides: TGTGCCAGCAGCTTGGAGGGGAGCAGGTCGGGGACGCAGTATTTT. Protein: CASSLEGSRSGTQYF.

The CDR3 region has the DNA TGTGCCAGCAGCCGAACCGACAACAATGAGCAGTTCTTC. Translation gives CASSRTDNNEQFF. V is TRBV7-9 and J is TRBJ2-1; D not resolved. The germline V and J ends were trimmed by 5 bases and 5 bases, with 10 bases remaining between them. The CDR3 sequence is 13 residues long. Germline-derived CDR1 and CDR2 are SEHNR and FQNEAQ (reference sequence). Using reference TRBV7-9 and TRBJ2-1 for the parts outside the CDR3, the full variable domain is DTGVSQNPRHKITKRGQNVTFRCDPISEHNRLYWYRQTLGQGPEFLTYFQNEAQLEKSRLLSDRFSAERPKGSFSTLEIQRTEQGDSAMYLCASSRTDNNEQFFGPGTRLTVL.

This chain links TRBV10-3 with TRBJ2-3; 7 bases fit TRBD1. Germline CDR1 and CDR2: ENHRY and SYGVKD. With V trimmed by 0 bases and J by 2 bases, 5 bases remained unmatched. CDR3 size: 16 residues. The CDR3 DNA reads TGTGCCATCAGTGAGTCCAGACAGGGTGACACAGATACGCAGTATTTT. Translating gives CAISESRQGDTDTQYF.